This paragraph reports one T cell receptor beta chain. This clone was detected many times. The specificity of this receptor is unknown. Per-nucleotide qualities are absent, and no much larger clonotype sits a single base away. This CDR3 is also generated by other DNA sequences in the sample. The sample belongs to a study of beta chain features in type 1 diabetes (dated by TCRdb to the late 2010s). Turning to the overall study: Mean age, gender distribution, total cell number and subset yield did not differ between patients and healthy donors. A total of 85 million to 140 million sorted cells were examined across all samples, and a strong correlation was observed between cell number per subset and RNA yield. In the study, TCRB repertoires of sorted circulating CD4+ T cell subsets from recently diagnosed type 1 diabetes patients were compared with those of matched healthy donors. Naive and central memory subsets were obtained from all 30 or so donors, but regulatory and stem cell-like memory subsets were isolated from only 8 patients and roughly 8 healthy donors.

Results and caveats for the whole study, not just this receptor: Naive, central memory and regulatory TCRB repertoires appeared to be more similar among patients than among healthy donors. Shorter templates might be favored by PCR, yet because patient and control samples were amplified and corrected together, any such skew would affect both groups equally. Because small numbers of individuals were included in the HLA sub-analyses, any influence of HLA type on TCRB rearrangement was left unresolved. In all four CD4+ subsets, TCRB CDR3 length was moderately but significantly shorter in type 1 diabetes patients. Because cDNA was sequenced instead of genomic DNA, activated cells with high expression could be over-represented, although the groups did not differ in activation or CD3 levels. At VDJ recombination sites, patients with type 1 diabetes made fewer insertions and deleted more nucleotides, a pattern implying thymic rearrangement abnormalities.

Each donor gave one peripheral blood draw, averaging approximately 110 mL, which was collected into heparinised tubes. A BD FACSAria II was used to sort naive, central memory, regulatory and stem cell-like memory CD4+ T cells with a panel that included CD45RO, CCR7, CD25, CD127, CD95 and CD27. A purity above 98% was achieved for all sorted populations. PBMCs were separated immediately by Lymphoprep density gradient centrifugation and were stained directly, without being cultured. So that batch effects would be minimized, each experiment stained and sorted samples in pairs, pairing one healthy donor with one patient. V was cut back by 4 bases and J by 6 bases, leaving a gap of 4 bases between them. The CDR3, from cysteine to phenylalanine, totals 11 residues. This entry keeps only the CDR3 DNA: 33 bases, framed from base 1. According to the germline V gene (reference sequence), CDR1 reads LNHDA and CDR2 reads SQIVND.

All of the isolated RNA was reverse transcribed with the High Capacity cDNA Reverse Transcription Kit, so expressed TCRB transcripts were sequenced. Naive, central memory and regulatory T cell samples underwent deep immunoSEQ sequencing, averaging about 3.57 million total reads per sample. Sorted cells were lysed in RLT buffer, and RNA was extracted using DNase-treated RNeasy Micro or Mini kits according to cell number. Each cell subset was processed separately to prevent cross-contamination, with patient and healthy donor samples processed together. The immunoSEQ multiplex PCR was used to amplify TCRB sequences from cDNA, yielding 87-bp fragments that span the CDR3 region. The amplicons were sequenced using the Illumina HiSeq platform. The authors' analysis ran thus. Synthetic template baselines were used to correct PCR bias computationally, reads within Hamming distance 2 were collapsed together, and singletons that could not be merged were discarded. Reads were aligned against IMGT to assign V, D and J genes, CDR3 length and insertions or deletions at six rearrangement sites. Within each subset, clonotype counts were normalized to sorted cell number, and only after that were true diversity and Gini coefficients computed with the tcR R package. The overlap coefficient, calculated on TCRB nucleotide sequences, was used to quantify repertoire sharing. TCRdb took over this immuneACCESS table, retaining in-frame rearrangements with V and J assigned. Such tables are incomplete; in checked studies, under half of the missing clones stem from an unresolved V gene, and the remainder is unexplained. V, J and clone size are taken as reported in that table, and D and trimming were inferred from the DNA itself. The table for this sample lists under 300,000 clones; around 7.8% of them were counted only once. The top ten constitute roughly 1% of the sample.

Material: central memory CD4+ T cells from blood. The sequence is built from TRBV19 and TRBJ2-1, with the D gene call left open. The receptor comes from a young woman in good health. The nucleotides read TGTGCCAGTAGTACTGTCAATGAGCAGTTCTTC. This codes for CASSTVNEQFF.